This TCR beta chain was captured by sequencing in a study of control samples from healthy donors and cancer patients. The CDR3 has 16 amino acids. Losses at the gene ends were 0 bases for V and 4 bases for J; bases not matched to a gene: 9. Germline assignment: CDR1 SGDLS and CDR2 YYNGEE. Produced via immunoSEQ multiplex PCR; TCRdb's table is partial and in-frame only. Of 90,000 to 100,000 clones in the sample, about nine tenths are singletons; the top ten hold around 15%. The rearrangement uses TRBV9 and TRBJ1-1; 7 bases line up with TRBD1. Sequenced material: blood. This clonotype originated in a woman in her 70s in good health. DNA for the CDR3: TGTGCCAGCAGCGTAGAAGGGGGCTCCGCCCTCACTGAAGCTTTCTTT. Translating it yields CASSVEGGSALTEAFF.